The text below deals with one TCR beta chain. Its target is unknown. Generated by immunoSEQ multiplex PCR, the TCRdb table keeps only in-frame clones and is missing some. Of about 15,000 clones listed, 69% are singletons. This CDR3 contains 18 residues. The V gene lost 4 bases and the J gene lost 4 bases, with 24 bases spanning the gap. Germline CDR1 is SGDLS and CDR2 is YYNGEE. The entry originates in a study of memory B cells and T cells in multiple sclerosis. Study findings and constraints: Shared clonotype counts depended on differing compartment clone-set sizes and were normalized.

V is TRBV9 and J is TRBJ2-4, with D perhaps matching TRBD1 (5 bases). Sequenced material: memory (CD45RO+) CD4+ T cells from blood. This TCR was recovered from a human donor with multiple sclerosis. The CDR3 is CASSYSLDSLGLKNIQYF. CDR3 in DNA: TGTGCCAGCAGCTACTCCCTTGACAGCCTGGGCCTGAAAAACATTCAGTACTTC.